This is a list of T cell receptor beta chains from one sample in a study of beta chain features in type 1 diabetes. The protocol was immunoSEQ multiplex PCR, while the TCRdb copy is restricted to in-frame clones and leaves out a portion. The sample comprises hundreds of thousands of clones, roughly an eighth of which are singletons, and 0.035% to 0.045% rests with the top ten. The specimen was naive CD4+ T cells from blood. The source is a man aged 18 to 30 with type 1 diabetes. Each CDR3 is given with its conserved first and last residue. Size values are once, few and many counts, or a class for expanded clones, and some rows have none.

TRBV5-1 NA CASSLAVSNTGELFF
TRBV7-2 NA CASSRRRSGISETQYF
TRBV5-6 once CASSRGGAWTQYF
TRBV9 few CASSVALSDSAYGYTF
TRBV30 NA CAWSIRVQGSYTF
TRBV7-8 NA CASSPRTAYSGNTIYF
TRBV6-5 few CASSSPSGSSYEQYF
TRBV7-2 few CASSLQGQGAGAFF
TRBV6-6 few CASRAPPPGEQFF
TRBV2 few CASRLDRNQPQHF
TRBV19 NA CASRRTGSANTGELFF
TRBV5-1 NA CASSLTGQGLTEAFF
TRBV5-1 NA CASSLGPGQLSSYEQYF
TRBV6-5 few CASTWTSGDEQFF
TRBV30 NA CAWQTGLGTEAFF
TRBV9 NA CASSVSSGTESSYEQYF
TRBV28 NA CASASSSYEQYF
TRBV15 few CATSPRTGINEKLFF
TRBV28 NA CAIASDQGPQHF
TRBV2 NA CASSEADYSNQPQHF
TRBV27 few CAIQMKNTEAFF
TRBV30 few CAWKSGFSRELFF
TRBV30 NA CAWSLGGQETQYF
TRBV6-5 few CASKSGTTEVNEQFF
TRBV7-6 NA CASSGGNYEQFF
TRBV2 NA CASSPRAGGYTF
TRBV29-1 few CSVEGAGSTDTQYF
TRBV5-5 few CASSWLQGTNTGELFF
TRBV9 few CASSVSLYGSSYNEQFF
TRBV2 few CASSALGGRNTEAFF
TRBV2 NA CASRRQGGEKLFF
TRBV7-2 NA CASSLAPGYNEQFF
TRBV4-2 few CASSQDGRRGGYEQYF
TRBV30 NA CAWTTDRSYEQYF
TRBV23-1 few CASSQSIRDKTYEQYF
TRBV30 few CAWSVGGGGVDTQYF
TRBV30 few CAWSFGGTANTGELFF
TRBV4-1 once CASSQYRDRSTDTQYF
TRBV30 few CAWSRGTSPQHF
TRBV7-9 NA CASSPPSSIGYTF
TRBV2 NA CASSFQLAGVETQYF